Shown below are 18 T cell receptor beta chains from a single sample sequenced in a study of T cell responses to AZD1222 COVID-19 vaccine. Sequencing was performed with immunoSEQ multiplex PCR; in TCRdb, only in-frame clones are kept and a portion is missing. There are 100,000 to 110,000 clones in the sample; approximately 87% occur only once, and 4% to 4.5% lies in the top ten. This specimen was peripheral blood, taken on day 0 of MenACWY control vaccination. These receptors came from an adult in good health.

The CDR3 nucleotides are TGTGCCAGCAGTTTAACGGGGTCGACTAATGAAAAACTGTTTTTT. As protein: CASSLTGSTNEKLFF. This sequence joins TRBV28 and TRBJ1-4; D uncertain. Germline CDR1 is MDHEN and CDR2 is SYDVKM. The CDR3 spans 15 residues. The V end lost 2 bases, the J end lost 2 bases, and 9 bases lay between the germline ends.

The J gene is TRBJ1-5, the V gene TRBV28; 9 bases line up with TRBD1. Germline V gene sequence: CDR1 MDHEN, CDR2 SYDVKM. V shed 7 bases and J 6 bases; nucleotides not matched to a gene: 7. This CDR3 comprises 14 residues. The CDR3 sequence: CASTHGQGTQPQHF. DNA for the CDR3: TGTGCCAGCACTCACGGACAGGGGACTCAGCCCCAGCATTTT.

This sequence joins TRBV4-3 and TRBJ2-7; 7 bases are shared with TRBD1. This CDR3 contains 13 residues. Trimming took 4 bases from V and 6 from J; bases not matched to a gene: 6. Germline V gene sequence: CDR1 LGHNA, CDR2 YSLEER. The CDR3 DNA reads TGCGCCAGCAGCCGAGACAGGGTATCCGAGCAGTACTTC. Translated, it gives CASSRDRVSEQYF.

This sequence joins TRBV5-4 and TRBJ2-1, with D perhaps being TRBD1 or TRBD2 (5 bases each). There are 11 residues in the CDR3. CDR1 is SGHNT and CDR2 is YYREEE in the germline V gene (reference sequence). Between the trimmed V and J ends, which lost 0 bases and 10 bases, there was a span of 5 bases. The CDR3 region is CASSLGGEQFF. The CDR3, as DNA: TGTGCCAGCAGCTTGGGGGGGGAGCAGTTCTTC.

This clone was detected once. The chain couples TRBV5-8 to TRBJ2-5, with D tentatively TRBD2 (8 bases). The germline CDR1 and CDR2 sequences are SGHTS and YDEGEE. CDR3 length: 15 residues. The germline V and J ends were trimmed by 5 bases and 1 base, with 15 bases remaining between them. This CDR3 is CASRIGRGLQETQYF. The CDR3 DNA follows: TGTGCCAGCAGAATCGGGAGGGGGCTCCAAGAGACCCAGTACTTC.

V and J are TRBV5-1 and TRBJ2-2; D may be TRBD1 (6 bases). This CDR3 is 15 amino acids long. The germline CDR1 and CDR2 sequences are SGHRS and YFSETQ. V dropped 2 bases and J dropped 1 base, with 9 bases sitting between them. Written as DNA, the CDR3 is TGCGCCAGCAGCTTTGGGGGACAGAACACCGGGGAGCTGTTTTTT. Translated, it gives CASSFGGQNTGELFF.

The rearrangement joins TRBV28 to TRBJ1-4, with D perhaps matching TRBD1 (5 bases). Germline V gene sequence: CDR1 MDHEN, CDR2 SYDVKM. V gave up 6 bases and J gave up 4 bases, with 15 bases separating them. The CDR3 contains 15 residues. This CDR3 reads CASSSRGVGNEKLFF. CDR3 bases: TGTGCCAGCAGCTCCCGGGGGGTCGGTAATGAAAAACTGTTTTTT.

The chain employs TRBV5-1 and TRBJ2-4, with D possibly matching TRBD1 (8 bases). Trimming shortened V by 3 bases and J by 5 bases, and 15 bases separated the two germline ends. This CDR3 spans 15 amino acids. The germline V gene has CDR1 SGHRS and CDR2 YFSETQ. The CDR3 spells CASSSDTGGENIQYF. The CDR3 DNA sequence: TGCGCCAGCAGCTCGGACACAGGGGGGGAAAACATTCAGTACTTC.

The chain is built from TRBV3-1 (or the pseudogene TRBV3-2) and TRBJ1-2; tentatively, D is TRBD1 (5 bases). This CDR3 region has 14 residues. Germline CDR1 reads LGHDT; CDR2 reads YNNKEL (reference sequence). The germline V and J ends were trimmed by 7 bases and 1 base, with 13 bases remaining between them. Here the CDR3 DNA reads TGTGCCAGCAACCTCGGGGGGATTAACTATGGCTACACCTTC. Its translation is CASNLGGINYGYTF.

In this sample, this clone turned up once. The gene calls are TRBV4-3 and TRBJ2-5, with D possibly being TRBD1 or TRBD2 (5 bases each). Germline CDR1 LGHNA, CDR2 YSLEER. This CDR3 contains 16 residues. With 0 bases removed from V and 1 base from J, the gap between germline ends came to 12 bases. CDR3 in amino acids: CASSQDSGPFQETQYF. CDR3 coding DNA: TGCGCCAGCAGCCAAGATTCGGGACCTTTCCAAGAGACCCAGTACTTC.

The CDR3 loop reads CASSSKAGVQREQFF. The CDR3 region has the DNA TGTGCCAGCAGTTCTAAAGCGGGAGTTCAACGTGAGCAGTTCTTC. J is TRBJ2-1 and V is TRBV6-2 or TRBV6-3; 8 bases match TRBD2. The V gene's germline CDR1 is MNHEY and CDR2 SVGEGT. V dropped 4 bases and J dropped 9; count of bases not matched to a gene: 11. The CDR3 has 15 residues.

The V gene is TRBV19, the J gene TRBJ1-5; the D gene is possibly TRBD1 (6 bases). From germline, CDR1 is LNHDA and CDR2 SQIVND (reference sequence). The CDR3 runs to 14 residues. The ends were cut back, 6 bases at V and 6 bases at J, with 15 bases in the middle. The CDR3 bases are TGTGCCAGTAGACAGGGTACCGGAGCTCAGCCCCAGCATTTT. It translates to CASRQGTGAQPQHF. Full variable domain (rest looked up from reference TRBV19 and TRBJ1-5): DGGITQSPKYLFRKEGQNVTLSCEQNLNHDAMYWYRQDPGQGLRLIYYSQIVNDFQKGDIAEGYSVSREKKESFPLTVTSAQKNPTAFYLCASRQGTGAQPQHFGDGTRLSIL.

The genes are TRBV6-2 or TRBV6-3 and TRBJ2-3; D gene unclear. The CDR3 is made up of 11 amino acids. Germline assignment: CDR1 MNHEY and CDR2 SVGEGT. Trimming shortened V by 2 bases and J by 4 bases, and 1 base separated the two germline ends. The CDR3 spells CASSYADTQYF. The DNA for the CDR3 is TGTGCCAGCAGTTACGCAGATACGCAGTATTTT.

This clone was seen at least ten times. Here the CDR3 reads CASSQGLAGENLYEQYF. In DNA, the CDR3 is TGTGCCAGCAGTCAGGGACTAGCGGGGGAGAATCTCTACGAGCAGTACTTC. V is TRBV6-6 and J is TRBJ2-7; TRBD2 matches 14 bases. The germline CDR1 and CDR2 sequences are MNHNY and SVGAGI (reference sequence). This CDR3 region has 17 residues. The trim removed 5 bases at V and 3 bases at J, leaving 9 bases unmatched.

The chain joins TRBV6-1 to TRBJ2-7; 8 bases align to TRBD2. CDR1 MNHNS and CDR2 SASEGT come from the germline V gene. The CDR3 length is 16 residues. J gave up 5 bases and V 1 base, and 10 bases lay outside the gene matches. In DNA form, the CDR3 reads TGTGCCAGCAGTGAAGTAGCGGGGCCGGGGGAGAACGAGCAGTACTTC. It yields the protein CASSEVAGPGENEQYF.

This rearrangement joins TRBV5-1 to TRBJ1-6; D gene uncertain. CDR3 length: 16 residues. Deletions cut 5 bases from V and 6 bases from J, with 18 bases between. Germline V gene sequence: CDR1 SGHRS, CDR2 YFSETQ. The CDR3 nucleotides are TGCGCCAGCAGTCTGGGAGGGCTTCTGAGTAATTCACCCCTCCACTTT. Amino acid sequence: CASSLGGLLSNSPLHF. The full variable domain, its missing parts supplied by reference TRBV5-1 and TRBJ1-6, is KAGVTQTPRYLIKTRGQQVTLSCSPISGHRSVSWYQQTPGQGLQFLFEYFSETQRNKGNFPGRFSGRQFSNSRSEMNVSTLELGDSALYLCASSLGGLLSNSPLHFGNGTRLTVT.

The DNA of the CDR3 is TGTGCCCTCGGGGAGGCCACCGGGGAGCTGTTTTTT. It translates to CALGEATGELFF. This rearrangement joins TRBV10-3 to TRBJ2-2, with D perhaps matching TRBD2 (6 bases). CDR3 size: 12 residues. The V gene lost 11 bases and the J gene lost 4 bases, with 11 bases spanning the gap. Per germline, CDR1 ENHRY and CDR2 SYGVKD.

This chain uses TRBV19 with TRBJ1-5; 12 nucleotides agree with TRBD1. This CDR3 has 18 amino acids. Germline CDR1 is LNHDA and CDR2 is SQIVND (reference sequence). V was clipped by 6 bases and J by 7 bases; unmatched bases: 16. The CDR3 is CASSKFAGTGGAGQPQHF. The CDR3 DNA reads as TGTGCCAGTAGCAAATTTGCCGGGACAGGGGGCGCAGGACAGCCCCAGCATTTT. The whole variable domain, remainder taken from reference TRBV19 and TRBJ1-5, is DGGITQSPKYLFRKEGQNVTLSCEQNLNHDAMYWYRQDPGQGLRLIYYSQIVNDFQKGDIAEGYSVSREKKESFPLTVTSAQKNPTAFYLCASSKFAGTGGAGQPQHFGDGTRLSIL.